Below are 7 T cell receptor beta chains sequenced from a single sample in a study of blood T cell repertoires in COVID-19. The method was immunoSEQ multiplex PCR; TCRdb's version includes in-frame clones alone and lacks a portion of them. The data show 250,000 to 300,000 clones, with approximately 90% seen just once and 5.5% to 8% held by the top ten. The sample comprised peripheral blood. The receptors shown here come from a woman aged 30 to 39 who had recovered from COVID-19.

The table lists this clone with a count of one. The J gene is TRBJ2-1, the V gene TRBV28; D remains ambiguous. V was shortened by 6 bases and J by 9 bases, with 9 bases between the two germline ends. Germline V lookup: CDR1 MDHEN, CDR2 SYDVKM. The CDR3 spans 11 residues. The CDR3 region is CASSSDSEQFF. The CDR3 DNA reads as TGTGCCAGCAGCTCCGATAGTGAGCAGTTCTTC.

CDR3 region: CASSSLMRETQYF. Here the CDR3 DNA reads TGTGCCAGCAGCTCCCTGATGCGAGAGACCCAGTACTTC. The chain is built from TRBV7-2 and TRBJ2-5; D gene uncertain. The germline V gene has CDR1 SGHTA and CDR2 FQGNSA. V lost 4 bases and J 4 bases, leaving 10 bases between the germline ends. CDR3 length: 13 residues.

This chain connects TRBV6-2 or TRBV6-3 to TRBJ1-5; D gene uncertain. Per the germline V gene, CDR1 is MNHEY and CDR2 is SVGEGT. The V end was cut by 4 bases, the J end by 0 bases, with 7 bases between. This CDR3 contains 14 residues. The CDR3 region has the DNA TGTGCCAGCAGTTTCAGTGGTAGCAATCAGCCCCAGCATTTT. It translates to CASSFSGSNQPQHF.

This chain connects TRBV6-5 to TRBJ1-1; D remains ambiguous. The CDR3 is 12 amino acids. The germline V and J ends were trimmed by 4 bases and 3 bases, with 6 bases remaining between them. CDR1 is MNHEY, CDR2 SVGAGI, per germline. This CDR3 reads CASSSTDTEAFF. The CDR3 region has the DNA TGTGCCAGCAGTTCCACAGACACTGAAGCTTTCTTT.

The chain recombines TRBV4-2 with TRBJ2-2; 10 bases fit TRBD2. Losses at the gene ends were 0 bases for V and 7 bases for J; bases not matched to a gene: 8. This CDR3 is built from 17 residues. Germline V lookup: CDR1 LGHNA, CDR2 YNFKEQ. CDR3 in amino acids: CASSQDPSGGLGGELFF. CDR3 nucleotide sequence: TGTGCCAGCAGCCAAGATCCTAGCGGGGGACTAGGCGGGGAGCTGTTTTTT.

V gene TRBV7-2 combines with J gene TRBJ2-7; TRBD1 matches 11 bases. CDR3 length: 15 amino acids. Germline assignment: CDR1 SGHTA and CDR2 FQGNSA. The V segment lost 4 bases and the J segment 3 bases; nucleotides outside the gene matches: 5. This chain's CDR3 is CASSWGQGVGYEQYF. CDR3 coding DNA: TGTGCCAGCAGCTGGGGACAGGGGGTGGGCTACGAGCAGTACTTC.

The CDR3 DNA reads TGTGCCAGCAGCGCCACAGCGGGGGGGTCCTACAATGAGCAGTTCTTC. Protein product: CASSATAGGSYNEQFF. The rearrangement uses TRBV3-1 (or the pseudogene TRBV3-2) and TRBJ2-1; TRBD2 aligns across 10 bases. The junction had 5 bases not matched to a gene; V was cut back by 5 bases and J by 1 base. CDR3 size: 16 residues. Per germline, CDR1 LGHDT and CDR2 YNNKEL (reference sequence).